This T cell receptor beta chain was documented in a study of tumor and adjacent non-tumor tissue in lung cancer. Study information: Patients comprised about eleven adenocarcinoma, a couple of squamous cell carcinoma and 1 small cell lung cancer. Overall study results and limits: Tumor repertoires had a smaller top 100 clone share than normal lung. Compared with tumor, normal lung showed significantly lower TCR diversity.

Notes on this clonotype: Its antigen is not known. A much more abundant neighbour one base away suggests this may be a read error.

The template was RNA from unsorted bulk tissue. There are 12 residues in the CDR3. A modified ARM-PCR protocol with three rounds of nested PCR amplified TCRbeta. MiXCR was run by TCRdb on the multiplex PCR reads, yielding one entry per CDR3 protein. The table has approximately 79,000 distinct CDR3 sequences, over 55% seen once. The specimen sequenced was lung tumor tissue. The V and J genes are TRBV12-3 or TRBV12-4 and TRBJ2-7, with 7 bases lining up with TRBD1. This clonotype was sampled from a woman between 40 and 50 years old with non-small cell lung cancer. The CDR3 here is CTSSSTGSEQYF. CDR3 nucleotides: TGTACCAGCAGTTCGACAGGGTCCGAGCAGTACTTC.